The rows below give T cell receptor beta chains drawn from one sample of a study of OX40 agonist ivuxolimab in advanced cancers. Repertoires were generated with immunoSEQ multiplex PCR, while TCRdb's copy carries only in-frame clones and drops some. There are some 65,000 clones in the sample; roughly 84% occur only once, and 0.38% lies in the top ten. Sequenced here: CD4+ or CD8+ T cells sorted from blood, sampled in a trial of the OX40 agonist ivuxolimab. The receptors come from an adult with an advanced solid tumor such as melanoma, head and neck, liver or kidney cancer. CDR3s include the opening cysteine and the closing phenylalanine or tryptophan. Fields, in order: D gene, J gene, clone size, V gene, CDR3 protein, CDR3 DNA. D genes are given only for firm matches. Size is omitted from some rows. Given values are once, few, many or a class for expanded clones.

>-|TRBJ2-6|once|TRBV5-4
CASSSQGAGANVLTF
TGTGCCAGCAGCTCACAGGGCGCTGGGGCCAACGTCCTGACTTTC
>-|TRBJ1-5|-|TRBV19
CASSGPSWSNQPQHF
TGTGCCAGTAGTGGTCCCTCCTGGAGCAATCAGCCCCAGCATTTT
>-|TRBJ2-2|-|TRBV7-3
CASRLADNTGELFF
TGTGCCAGCAGGTTGGCAGATAACACCGGGGAGCTGTTTTTT
>-|TRBJ1-2|-|TRBV4-3
CASSPLGSYGYTF
TGCGCCAGCAGCCCCCTGGGCAGCTATGGCTACACCTTC
>-|TRBJ2-7|-|TRBV5-1
CASSTWTGSYEQYF
TGCGCCAGCAGCACATGGACCGGTTCCTACGAGCAGTACTTC
>TRBD1|TRBJ2-4|-|TRBV29-1
CSVVPDRVVRAKNIQYF
TGCAGCGTTGTCCCTGACAGGGTGGTTCGGGCCAAAAACATTCAGTACTTC
>-|TRBJ1-2|once|TRBV9
CASSVEGRNYDGYTF
TGTGCCAGCAGCGTAGAAGGGCGGAACTACGATGGCTACACCTTC
>TRBD1|TRBJ1-2|once|TRBV30
CAWGQGDYGYTF
TGTGCCTGGGGACAGGGAGACTATGGCTACACCTTC
>-|TRBJ2-3|once|TRBV6-1
CATEPFEVMADTQYF
TGTGCCACCGAGCCGTTCGAGGTCATGGCCGATACGCAGTATTTT
>-|TRBJ2-2|-|TRBV15
CATSRDNVDTGELFF
TGTGCCACCAGCAGAGATAACGTAGACACCGGGGAGCTGTTTTTT
>-|TRBJ2-5|-|TRBV5-1
CASSLAGVGARRETQYF
TGCGCCAGCAGCTTGGCCGGGGTGGGGGCGCGTCGGGAGACCCAGTACTTC
>TRBD1|TRBJ1-6|-|TRBV6-4
CASSGDSSYNSPLHF
TGTGCCAGCAGTGGGGACAGCTCCTATAATTCACCCCTCCACTTT
>TRBD1|TRBJ2-7|-|TRBV27
CASSLGQGAVEQYF
TGTGCCAGCAGTTTGGGACAGGGGGCTGTCGAGCAGTACTTC
>-|TRBJ2-4|-|TRBV13
CASSKLLAKNIQYF
TGTGCCAGCAGCAAGTTATTAGCCAAAAACATTCAGTACTTC
>-|TRBJ1-2|-|TRBV2
CAIGTANYGYTF
TGTGCCATTGGGACGGCGAACTATGGCTACACCTTC
>TRBD1|TRBJ2-5|-|TRBV9
CASSVSPQGAQETQYF
TGTGCCAGCAGCGTTTCCCCACAGGGGGCCCAAGAGACCCAGTACTTC
>TRBD2|TRBJ2-7|-|TRBV7-2
CASSPYGLAGGRHEQYF
TGTGCCAGCAGCCCCTATGGACTAGCGGGGGGGCGCCACGAGCAGTACTTC
>-|TRBJ1-4|-|TRBV27
CASSPFGPDPGEAATNEKLFF
TGTGCCAGCAGTCCGTTTGGGCCCGATCCAGGGGAGGCGGCAACTAATGAAAAACTGTTTTTT
>-|TRBJ1-2|-|TRBV27
CASSWGRGEGYTF
TGTGCCAGCAGTTGGGGGAGGGGCGAGGGCTACACCTTC
>-|TRBJ2-1|-|TRBV29-1
CSRSAVGNEQFF
TGCAGCCGATCGGCAGTGGGCAATGAGCAGTTCTTC
>TRBD2|TRBJ2-7|-|TRBV7-2
CASSLTRGGMTYEQYF
TGTGCCAGCAGCTTAACCCGCGGGGGGATGACCTACGAGCAGTACTTC
>-|TRBJ1-5|-|TRBV19
CASTRDGGRNQPQHF
TGTGCCAGTACTCGTGACGGAGGGCGCAATCAGCCCCAGCATTTT
>-|TRBJ2-7|-|TRBV6-1
CASSEQYF
TGTGCCAGCAGCGAGCAGTACTTC
>-|TRBJ1-3|-|TRBV6-5
CASSYSIGNTIYF
TGTGCCAGCAGTTACTCCATTGGAAACACCATATATTTT
>TRBD2|TRBJ2-2|few|TRBV9
CASSVGLPAGGSATGELFF
TGTGCCAGCAGCGTCGGATTGCCAGCGGGGGGCTCGGCGACCGGGGAGCTGTTTTTT
>TRBD1|TRBJ2-5|-|TRBV4-2
CASSQGEGQVRQETQYF
TGTGCCAGCAGCCAAGGGGAAGGACAGGTGCGCCAAGAGACCCAGTACTTC
>TRBD1|TRBJ2-2|-|TRBV4-2
CASSPQGMYTGELFF
TGTGCCAGCAGCCCACAGGGGATGTACACCGGGGAGCTGTTTTTT